What follows are 2 T cell receptor beta chains derived from one specimen sequenced in a study of CD8+ T cells in alopecia areata. RNA extraction was followed by reverse transcription into cDNA, which acted as the sequencing template. Measured with immunoSEQ multiplex PCR; TCRdb has only the in-frame clones, and not every one. The sample holds over 250,000 clones, and no clone turns up only once. The sorting of pooled cutaneous lymph node cells relied on CD4, CD8alpha, NKG2D, NKG2ACE and other markers. The sample consisted of CD4+ T cells sorted from a lymph node. These receptor sequences come from a C3H/HeJ mouse with alopecia areata. The mouse line has the MHC haplotype H2-k.

A note on this clone: Gene names and germline refer to mouse. The read comes to an end 4 residues before the CDR3 does, leaving the germline J gene to fill in the end. Other nucleotide sequences in the sample specify the same CDR3. This sequence joins TRBV5 and TRBJ2-5, with 7 bases identical to TRBD1. Germline lookup yields CDR1 LGHNA and CDR2 YNLKQL (reference sequence). This CDR3 has 14 residues. The DNA read from the CDR3 is TGTGCCAGCAGCCAAGCGGGACAGAAAGAC. Its protein product is CASSQAGQKD. The full CDR3 protein reads CASSQAGQKDTQYF.

This clone was picked up a small number of times. Germline and genes here are mouse. The CDR3 end falls 3 residues outside the read, so it is completed with the germline J gene. This sample includes further DNA sequences coding for the same CDR3. The chain is built from TRBV31 and TRBJ1-6; 9 positions match TRBD1. TRBJ1-6 has ORF status, its function being uncertain. Germline trimming cut 0 bases from V and 5 bases from J; bases unmatched to any gene: 2. CDR1 and CDR2 (germline): GKSSPN, SITVG. The CDR3 has 15 amino acids. The CDR3 loop is CAWSLRTGDNSPLYF. The CDR3 DNA, read in part, is TGTGCCTGGAGTCTACGGACAGGGGATAATTCGCCC.